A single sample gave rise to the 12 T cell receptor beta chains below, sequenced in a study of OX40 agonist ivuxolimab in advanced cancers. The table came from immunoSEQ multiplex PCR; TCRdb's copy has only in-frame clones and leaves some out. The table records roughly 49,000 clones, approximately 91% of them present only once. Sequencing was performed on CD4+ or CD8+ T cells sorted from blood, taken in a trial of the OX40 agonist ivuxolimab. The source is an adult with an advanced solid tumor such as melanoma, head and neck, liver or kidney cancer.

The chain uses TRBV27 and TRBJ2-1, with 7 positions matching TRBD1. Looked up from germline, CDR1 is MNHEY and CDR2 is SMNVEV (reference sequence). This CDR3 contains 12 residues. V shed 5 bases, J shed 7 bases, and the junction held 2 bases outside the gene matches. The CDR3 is CASSDRENEQFF. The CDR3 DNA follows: TGTGCCAGCAGTGACAGGGAGAATGAGCAGTTCTTC.

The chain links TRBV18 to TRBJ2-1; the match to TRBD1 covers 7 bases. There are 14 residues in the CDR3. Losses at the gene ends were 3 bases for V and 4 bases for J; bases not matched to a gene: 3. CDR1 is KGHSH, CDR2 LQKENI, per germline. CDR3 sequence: CASSPGQPYNEQFF. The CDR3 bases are TGTGCCAGCTCACCGGGACAGCCGTACAATGAGCAGTTCTTC.

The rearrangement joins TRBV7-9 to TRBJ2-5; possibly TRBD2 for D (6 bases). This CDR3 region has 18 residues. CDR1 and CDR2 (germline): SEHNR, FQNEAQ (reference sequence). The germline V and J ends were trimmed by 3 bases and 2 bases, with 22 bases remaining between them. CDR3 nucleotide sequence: TGTGCCAGCAGCTTGGGTCCCGGGCCAGGCCGGGGGCAAGAGACCCAGTACTTC. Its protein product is CASSLGPGPGRGQETQYF.

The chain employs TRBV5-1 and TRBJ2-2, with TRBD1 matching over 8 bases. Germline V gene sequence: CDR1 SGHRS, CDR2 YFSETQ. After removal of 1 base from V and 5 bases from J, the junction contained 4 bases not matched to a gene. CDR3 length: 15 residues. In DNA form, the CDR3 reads TGCGCCAGCAGCTTGAACAGGGGGGATACCGGGGAGCTGTTTTTT. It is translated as CASSLNRGDTGELFF. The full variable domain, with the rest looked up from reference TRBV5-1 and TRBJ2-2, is KAGVTQTPRYLIKTRGQQVTLSCSPISGHRSVSWYQQTPGQGLQFLFEYFSETQRNKGNFPGRFSGRQFSNSRSEMNVSTLELGDSALYLCASSLNRGDTGELFFGEGSRLTVL.

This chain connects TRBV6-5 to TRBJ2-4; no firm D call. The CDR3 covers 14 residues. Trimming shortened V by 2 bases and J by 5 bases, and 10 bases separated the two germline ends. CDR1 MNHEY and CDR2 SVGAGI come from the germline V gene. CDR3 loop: CASSYSRSQNIQYF. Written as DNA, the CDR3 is TGTGCCAGCAGTTACAGCAGGTCACAAAACATTCAGTACTTC.

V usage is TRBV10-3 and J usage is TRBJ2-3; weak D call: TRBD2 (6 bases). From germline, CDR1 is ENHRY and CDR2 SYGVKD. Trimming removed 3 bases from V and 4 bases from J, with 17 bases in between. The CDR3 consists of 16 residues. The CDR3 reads CAISDPARRGADTQYF. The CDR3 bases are TGTGCCATCAGTGACCCGGCCCGTCGCGGGGCAGATACGCAGTATTTT.

This CDR3 reads CASSIMAAQPQHF. CDR3 nucleotide sequence: TGTGCCAGTAGTATAATGGCGGCTCAGCCCCAGCATTTT. J is TRBJ1-5 and V is TRBV19; D is unclear. The CDR3 extends over 13 amino acids. V was cut by 2 bases and J by 6 bases, with 8 bases left in between. The germline gives CDR1 LNHDA, CDR2 SQIVND (reference sequence).

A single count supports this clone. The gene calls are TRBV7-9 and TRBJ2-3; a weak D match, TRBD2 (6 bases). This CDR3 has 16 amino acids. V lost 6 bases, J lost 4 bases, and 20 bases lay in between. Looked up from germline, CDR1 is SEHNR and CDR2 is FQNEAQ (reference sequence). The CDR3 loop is CASSKMGGVIADTQYF. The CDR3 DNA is TGTGCCAGCAGTAAAATGGGGGGAGTCATTGCAGATACGCAGTATTTT.

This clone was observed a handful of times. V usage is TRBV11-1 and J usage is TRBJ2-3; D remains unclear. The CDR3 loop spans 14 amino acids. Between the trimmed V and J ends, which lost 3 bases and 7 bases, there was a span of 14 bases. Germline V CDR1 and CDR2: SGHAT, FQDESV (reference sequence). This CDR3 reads CASSFPWTDNTQYF. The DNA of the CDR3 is TGTGCCAGCAGCTTTCCTTGGACCGACAATACGCAGTATTTT.

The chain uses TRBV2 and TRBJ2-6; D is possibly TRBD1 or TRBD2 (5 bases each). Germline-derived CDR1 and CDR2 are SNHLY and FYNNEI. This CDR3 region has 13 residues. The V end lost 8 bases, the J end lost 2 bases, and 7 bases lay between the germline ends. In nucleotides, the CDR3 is TGTGCCAGCGGGGGACCTGGGGCCAACGTCCTGACTTTC. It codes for CASGGPGANVLTF. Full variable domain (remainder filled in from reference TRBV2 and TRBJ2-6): EPEVTQTPSHQVTQMGQEVILRCVPISNHLYFYWYRQILGQKVEFLVSFYNNEISEKSEIFDDQFSVERPDGSNFTLKIRSTKLEDSAMYFCASGGPGANVLTFGAGSRLTVL.

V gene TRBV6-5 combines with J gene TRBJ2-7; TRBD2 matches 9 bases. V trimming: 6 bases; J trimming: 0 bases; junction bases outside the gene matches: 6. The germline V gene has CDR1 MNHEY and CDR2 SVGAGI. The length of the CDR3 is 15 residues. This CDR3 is CASSLTRGGSYEQYF. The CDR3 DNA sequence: TGTGCCAGCAGCTTAACGCGGGGGGGCTCCTACGAGCAGTACTTC.

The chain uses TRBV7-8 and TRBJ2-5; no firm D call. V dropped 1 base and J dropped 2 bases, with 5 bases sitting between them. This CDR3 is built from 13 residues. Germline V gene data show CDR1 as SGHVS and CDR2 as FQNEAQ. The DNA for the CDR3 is TGTGCCAGCAGCTTAGGCGTACAAGAGACCCAGTACTTC. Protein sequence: CASSLGVQETQYF.